The entry below gives a single T cell receptor beta chain sequence along with its context. What it recognizes is unknown. Included in the TCR beta cDNA libraries were unique molecular identifiers. Each CDR3 protein gets one entry after TCRdb re-called the PCR reads with MiXCR. The repertoire has hundreds of thousands of distinct CDR3 sequences, roughly 46% of them found once; the top ten carry about 1.5%. These data belong to a study of post-analysis software for immune sequencing data. Overall study findings and caveats: Same-batch preparations were strongly co-clustered by F measure. The five TRBV segments detected at higher frequency in patients than in controls included TRBV5-6, TRBV5-1 and TRBV20-1.

Germline CDR1 and CDR2: SGHTA and FQGTGA. This CDR3 has 16 residues. V lost 6 bases and J lost 6; bases outside the gene matches: 5. The chain joins TRBV7-3 to TRBJ2-1; TRBD2 matches at 16 bases. The origin of this receptor is a girl aged 10 to 17 with multiple sclerosis. Sequencing was carried out using blood. The CDR3 DNA reads as TGTGCCAGCAGTGCAGGGACTAGCGGGGGGGTCAATGAGCAGTTCTTC. Translation: CASSAGTSGGVNEQFF.